The rows below give T cell receptor beta chains drawn from one sample of a study of shared clonotypes between healthy human individuals. Profiling relied on immunoSEQ multiplex PCR, and the TCRdb table lists in-frame clones only, not all of them. The sample yields some 320,000 clones, 87% seen once. The material sequenced was memory CD8+ T cells sorted from blood. The receptors were sampled from a man between 18 and 35 years old in good health. Each CDR3 is given with its conserved first and last residue. A D gene is named only where the DNA matches it firmly. Only some rows state a clone size, as once, few, many or a class for expanded clones.

V gene: TRBV10-3; J gene: TRBJ2-1; CDR3 length: 16; clone size: .; D gene: .; CDR3 protein: CAISARQYNLLNEQFF; CDR3 DNA: TGTGCCATCAGTGCGAGGCAGTACAATCTCCTCAATGAGCAGTTCTTC
V gene: TRBV29-1; J gene: TRBJ2-3; CDR3 length: 16; clone size: .; D gene: .; CDR3 protein: CSVGTPTRRGTDTQYF; CDR3 DNA: TGCAGCGTTGGAACCCCAACACGGAGGGGTACAGATACGCAGTATTTT
V gene: TRBV4-1; J gene: TRBJ2-7; CDR3 length: 15; clone size: .; D gene: .; CDR3 protein: CASSQQGLLAYEQYF; CDR3 DNA: TGCGCCAGCAGCCAACAAGGACTGCTGGCCTACGAGCAGTACTTC
V gene: TRBV27; J gene: TRBJ2-1; CDR3 length: 15; clone size: .; D gene: .; CDR3 protein: CASSLSGSSYNEQFF; CDR3 DNA: TGTGCCAGCAGTTTATCCGGGAGCTCCTACAATGAGCAGTTCTTC
V gene: TRBV2; J gene: TRBJ1-5; CDR3 length: 15; clone size: .; D gene: TRBD1; CDR3 protein: CASRDTGGGNQPQHF; CDR3 DNA: TGTGCCAGCAGAGACACAGGGGGTGGCAATCAGCCCCAGCATTTT
V gene: TRBV7-9; J gene: TRBJ2-5; CDR3 length: 17; clone size: once; D gene: TRBD2; CDR3 protein: CASSPKTSGNLQETQYF; CDR3 DNA: TGTGCCAGCAGCCCCAAGACTAGCGGGAATCTCCAAGAGACCCAGTACTTC
V gene: TRBV28; J gene: TRBJ2-5; CDR3 length: 15; clone size: .; D gene: TRBD1; CDR3 protein: CASSLRTGTQETQYF; CDR3 DNA: TGTGCCAGCAGTCTCAGGACAGGGACTCAAGAGACCCAGTACTTC
V gene: TRBV11-3; J gene: TRBJ2-2; CDR3 length: 18; clone size: .; D gene: .; CDR3 protein: CASSLDRWNASNTGELFF; CDR3 DNA: TGTGCCAGCAGCTTAGATCGATGGAACGCCTCGAACACCGGGGAGCTGTTTTTT
V gene: TRBV4-1; J gene: TRBJ2-7; CDR3 length: 15; clone size: .; D gene: TRBD2; CDR3 protein: CASSQELAGSYEQYF; CDR3 DNA: TGCGCCAGCAGCCAAGAACTAGCGGGCTCCTACGAGCAGTACTTC
V gene: TRBV5-5; J gene: TRBJ1-1; CDR3 length: 14; clone size: .; D gene: .; CDR3 protein: CASSLGPGPTEAFF; CDR3 DNA: TGTGCCAGCAGCTTGGGTCCGGGTCCAACTGAAGCTTTCTTT
V gene: TRBV5-6; J gene: TRBJ2-7; CDR3 length: 14; clone size: .; D gene: .; CDR3 protein: CASSLEAASYEQYF; CDR3 DNA: TGTGCCAGCAGCTTGGAAGCGGCCTCCTACGAGCAGTACTTC
V gene: TRBV4-1; J gene: TRBJ2-7; CDR3 length: 16; clone size: .; D gene: TRBD1; CDR3 protein: CASSQDVAGGEDEQYF; CDR3 DNA: TGCGCCAGCAGCCAAGATGTAGCAGGGGGTGAGGACGAGCAGTACTTC
V gene: TRBV5-4; J gene: TRBJ1-2; CDR3 length: 17; clone size: .; D gene: .; CDR3 protein: CASSLDSFRGANYGYTF; CDR3 DNA: TGTGCCAGCAGCTTGGATTCATTCAGGGGCGCAAACTATGGCTACACCTTC
V gene: TRBV7-9; J gene: TRBJ2-2; CDR3 length: 16; clone size: .; D gene: .; CDR3 protein: CASRGHFTGNTGELFF; CDR3 DNA: TGTGCCAGCAGGGGACACTTTACAGGGAACACCGGGGAGCTGTTTTTT
V gene: TRBV27; J gene: TRBJ2-7; CDR3 length: 17; clone size: .; D gene: TRBD2; CDR3 protein: CASSLSSGTSGPYEQYF; CDR3 DNA: TGTGCCAGCAGTTTAAGCTCCGGGACTAGCGGCCCTTACGAGCAGTACTTC
V gene: TRBV10-3; J gene: TRBJ1-2; CDR3 length: 13; clone size: .; D gene: TRBD1; CDR3 protein: CAISEDRGYGYTF; CDR3 DNA: TGTGCCATCAGTGAAGACAGGGGATATGGCTACACCTTC
V gene: TRBV10-1; J gene: TRBJ2-7; CDR3 length: 15; clone size: .; D gene: .; CDR3 protein: CASRVYRDISYEQYF; CDR3 DNA: TGCGCCAGCAGAGTATACCGGGACATCTCCTACGAGCAGTACTTC
V gene: TRBV19; J gene: TRBJ1-5; CDR3 length: 12; clone size: .; D gene: .; CDR3 protein: CASSMGGQPQHF; CDR3 DNA: TGTGCCAGTAGTATGGGGGGTCAGCCCCAGCATTTT
V gene: TRBV10-3; J gene: TRBJ1-1; CDR3 length: 12; clone size: .; D gene: TRBD1; CDR3 protein: CATQGEGTEAFF; CDR3 DNA: TGTGCCACCCAGGGGGAGGGCACTGAAGCTTTCTTT
V gene: TRBV7-8; J gene: TRBJ2-3; CDR3 length: 14; clone size: .; D gene: TRBD1; CDR3 protein: CASSFITGADTQYF; CDR3 DNA: TGTGCCAGCAGTTTTATTACAGGGGCAGATACGCAGTATTTT
V gene: TRBV6-1; J gene: TRBJ1-1; CDR3 length: 14; clone size: once; D gene: .; CDR3 protein: CASSELTLGGEAFF; CDR3 DNA: TGTGCCAGCAGTGAACTGACTCTTGGGGGTGAAGCTTTCTTT
V gene: TRBV30; J gene: TRBJ1-1; CDR3 length: 17; clone size: once; D gene: TRBD1; CDR3 protein: CAWRVWTGFGVDTEAFF; CDR3 DNA: TGTGCCTGGAGAGTATGGACAGGGTTTGGGGTGGACACTGAAGCTTTCTTT
V gene: TRBV19; J gene: TRBJ2-7; CDR3 length: 12; clone size: .; D gene: .; CDR3 protein: CASSPDGYEQYF; CDR3 DNA: TGTGCCAGTAGTCCGGACGGCTACGAGCAGTACTTC
V gene: TRBV11-3; J gene: TRBJ2-3; CDR3 length: 20; clone size: .; D gene: TRBD2; CDR3 protein: CASSSGELFSGATSTDTQYF; CDR3 DNA: TGTGCCAGCAGCTCAGGGGAGCTCTTTAGCGGGGCAACTAGCACAGATACGCAGTATTTT
V gene: TRBV5-1; J gene: TRBJ2-7; CDR3 length: 14; clone size: .; D gene: .; CDR3 protein: CASSFTAGTYEQYF; CDR3 DNA: TGCGCCAGCAGCTTTACGGCGGGAACCTACGAGCAGTACTTC
V gene: TRBV7-2; J gene: TRBJ2-7; CDR3 length: 21; clone size: .; D gene: .; CDR3 protein: CASSLAPPGNLGQRLLDEQYF; CDR3 DNA: TGTGCCAGCAGCTTAGCCCCTCCCGGTAACCTAGGACAGCGGTTACTTGACGAGCAGTACTTC
V gene: TRBV2; J gene: TRBJ2-5; CDR3 length: 14; clone size: .; D gene: .; CDR3 protein: CASSGLRSQETQYF; CDR3 DNA: TGTGCCAGCAGTGGCTTGCGTTCGCAAGAGACCCAGTACTTC
V gene: TRBV6-5; J gene: TRBJ1-2; CDR3 length: 13; clone size: few; D gene: .; CDR3 protein: CASNNGADGGYTF; CDR3 DNA: TGTGCCAGCAATAACGGGGCAGATGGAGGCTACACCTTC
V gene: TRBV10-3; J gene: TRBJ2-3; CDR3 length: 16; clone size: .; D gene: TRBD1; CDR3 protein: CAISAPGQGLGDTQYF; CDR3 DNA: TGTGCCATCAGTGCTCCGGGACAGGGGTTGGGAGATACGCAGTATTTT
V gene: TRBV2; J gene: TRBJ2-5; CDR3 length: 12; clone size: once; D gene: .; CDR3 protein: CASGGFWETQYF; CDR3 DNA: TGTGCCAGCGGAGGCTTTTGGGAGACCCAGTACTTC
V gene: TRBV6-6; J gene: TRBJ2-7; CDR3 length: 15; clone size: once; D gene: TRBD1; CDR3 protein: CASSYSREGANEQYF; CDR3 DNA: TGTGCCAGCAGTTACTCGCGTGAGGGGGCAAACGAGCAGTACTTC
V gene: TRBV27; J gene: TRBJ2-7; CDR3 length: 15; clone size: .; D gene: .; CDR3 protein: CASSLVGGDSYEQYF; CDR3 DNA: TGTGCCAGCAGTTTAGTAGGTGGGGACTCCTACGAGCAGTACTTC
V gene: TRBV2; J gene: TRBJ1-4; CDR3 length: 14; clone size: .; D gene: .; CDR3 protein: CASSEGWGDEKLFF; CDR3 DNA: TGTGCCAGCAGTGAAGGGTGGGGGGACGAAAAACTGTTTTTT
V gene: TRBV19; J gene: TRBJ1-6; CDR3 length: 15; clone size: .; D gene: TRBD1; CDR3 protein: CASMGDRGDNSPLHF; CDR3 DNA: TGTGCCAGTATGGGGGACAGGGGGGATAATTCACCCCTCCACTTT
V gene: TRBV19; J gene: TRBJ2-7; CDR3 length: 14; clone size: .; D gene: .; CDR3 protein: CASSIGGGSYEQYF; CDR3 DNA: TGTGCCAGTAGTATCGGAGGGGGCTCCTACGAGCAGTACTTC
V gene: TRBV19; J gene: TRBJ2-3; CDR3 length: 15; clone size: .; D gene: .; CDR3 protein: CASSPAGWATDTQYF; CDR3 DNA: TGTGCCAGTAGTCCGGCGGGATGGGCCACAGATACGCAGTATTTT
V gene: TRBV19; J gene: TRBJ2-2; CDR3 length: 14; clone size: .; D gene: .; CDR3 protein: CASSNRLNTGELFF; CDR3 DNA: TGTGCCAGTAGTAACCGACTGAACACCGGGGAGCTGTTTTTT
V gene: TRBV30; J gene: TRBJ2-7; CDR3 length: 12; clone size: .; D gene: .; CDR3 protein: CAWSVTSNEQYF; CDR3 DNA: TGTGCCTGGAGTGTAACTTCCAACGAGCAGTACTTC
V gene: TRBV30; J gene: TRBJ2-2; CDR3 length: 12; clone size: once; D gene: .; CDR3 protein: CAWVESAGELFF; CDR3 DNA: TGTGCCTGGGTAGAATCCGCCGGGGAGCTGTTTTTT
V gene: TRBV28; J gene: TRBJ1-2; CDR3 length: 15; clone size: .; D gene: .; CDR3 protein: CASSFAPWGQDGYTF; CDR3 DNA: TGTGCCAGCAGTTTTGCGCCCTGGGGGCAAGATGGCTACACCTTC
V gene: TRBV7-9; J gene: TRBJ2-1; CDR3 length: 13; clone size: few; D gene: .; CDR3 protein: CASSRQGPNEQFF; CDR3 DNA: TGTGCCAGCAGCCGTCAGGGTCCAAATGAGCAGTTCTTC
V gene: TRBV11-2; J gene: TRBJ1-1; CDR3 length: 16; clone size: .; D gene: .; CDR3 protein: CASSSGGGGMNTEAFF; CDR3 DNA: TGTGCCAGCAGCTCGGGAGGGGGTGGCATGAACACTGAAGCTTTCTTT
V gene: TRBV28; J gene: TRBJ2-7; CDR3 length: 15; clone size: .; D gene: TRBD1; CDR3 protein: CASSLLVGQGGEQYF; CDR3 DNA: TGTGCCAGCAGTTTATTGGTGGGACAGGGTGGCGAGCAGTACTTC
V gene: TRBV2; J gene: TRBJ1-2; CDR3 length: 15; clone size: .; D gene: TRBD1; CDR3 protein: CASTGLGGAGEGYTF; CDR3 DNA: TGTGCCAGCACCGGACTAGGGGGCGCGGGAGAGGGCTACACCTTC
V gene: TRBV27; J gene: TRBJ2-3; CDR3 length: 18; clone size: .; D gene: TRBD2; CDR3 protein: CASSLIPSSGVFTDTQYF; CDR3 DNA: TGTGCCAGCAGCCTCATCCCCTCTAGCGGGGTCTTCACAGATACGCAGTATTTT
V gene: TRBV9; J gene: TRBJ2-5; CDR3 length: 11; clone size: .; D gene: .; CDR3 protein: CASGGRETQYF; CDR3 DNA: TGTGCCAGCGGAGGGCGCGAGACCCAGTACTTC
V gene: TRBV27; J gene: TRBJ1-6; CDR3 length: 16; clone size: .; D gene: TRBD1; CDR3 protein: CASSPTGGMGNSPLHF; CDR3 DNA: TGTGCCAGCAGTCCTACAGGGGGCATGGGTAATTCACCCCTCCACTTT
V gene: TRBV30; J gene: TRBJ2-5; CDR3 length: 13; clone size: .; D gene: .; CDR3 protein: CAWSVSGGETQYF; CDR3 DNA: TGTGCCTGGAGTGTATCTGGGGGAGAGACCCAGTACTTC
V gene: TRBV5-1; J gene: TRBJ1-3; CDR3 length: 14; clone size: .; D gene: .; CDR3 protein: CASSSESSGNTIYF; CDR3 DNA: TGCGCCAGCAGCTCTGAAAGCTCTGGAAACACCATATATTTT
V gene: TRBV10-2; J gene: TRBJ1-4; CDR3 length: 14; clone size: .; D gene: .; CDR3 protein: CASARSKVREKLFF; CDR3 DNA: TGCGCCAGCGCCCGGAGTAAGGTCCGTGAAAAACTGTTTTTT
V gene: TRBV27; J gene: TRBJ1-1; CDR3 length: 10; clone size: .; D gene: TRBD1; CDR3 protein: CASGTAEAFF; CDR3 DNA: TGTGCCAGCGGGACAGCTGAAGCTTTCTTT
V gene: TRBV11-3; J gene: TRBJ2-3; CDR3 length: 13; clone size: once; D gene: .; CDR3 protein: CASSAGSTDTQYF; CDR3 DNA: TGTGCCAGCAGCGCGGGCAGCACAGATACGCAGTATTTT
V gene: TRBV7-9; J gene: TRBJ2-7; CDR3 length: 14; clone size: once; D gene: TRBD2; CDR3 protein: CASSSRAGAYEQYF; CDR3 DNA: TGTGCCAGCAGCAGTAGAGCGGGAGCCTACGAGCAGTACTTC